The source of this T cell receptor beta chain is a study of blood T cell repertoires in COVID-19. Clones were read by immunoSEQ multiplex PCR, and TCRdb kept only the in-frame ones, dropping some. The sample consists of approximately 240,000 clones, roughly nine tenths of them appearing once. This CDR3 comprises 10 residues. Per germline, CDR1 MNHNY and CDR2 SVGAGI (reference sequence). V lost 8 bases to trimming and J lost 2 bases, with 4 bases between them. Specimen: PBMCs or T cells enriched from blood (not recorded which). The clonotype comes from a woman aged 45-65 years in a cohort exposed to, infected with or recovered from COVID-19 (not recorded which). V and J are TRBV6-6 and TRBJ2-7; D uncertain. CDR3 protein: CASAAYEQYF. The CDR3 DNA is TGTGCCAGCGCGGCCTACGAGCAGTACTTC.